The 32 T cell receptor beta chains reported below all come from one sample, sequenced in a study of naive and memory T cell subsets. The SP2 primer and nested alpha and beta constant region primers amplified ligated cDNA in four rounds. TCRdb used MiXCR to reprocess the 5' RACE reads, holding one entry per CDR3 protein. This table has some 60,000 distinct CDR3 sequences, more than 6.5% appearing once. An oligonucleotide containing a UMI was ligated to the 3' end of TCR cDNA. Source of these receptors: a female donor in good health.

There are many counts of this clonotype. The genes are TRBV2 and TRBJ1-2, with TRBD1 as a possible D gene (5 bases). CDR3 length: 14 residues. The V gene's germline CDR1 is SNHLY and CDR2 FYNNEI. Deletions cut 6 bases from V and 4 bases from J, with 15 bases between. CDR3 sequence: CASRRGADTYGYTF. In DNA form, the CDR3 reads TGTGCCAGCAGGCGAGGTGCGGACACCTATGGCTACACCTTC.

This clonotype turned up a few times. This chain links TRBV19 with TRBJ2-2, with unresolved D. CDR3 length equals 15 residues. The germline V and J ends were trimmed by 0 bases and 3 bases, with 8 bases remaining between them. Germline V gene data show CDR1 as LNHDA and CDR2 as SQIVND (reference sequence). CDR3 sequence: CASSIDNRHTGELFF. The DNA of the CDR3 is TGTGCCAGTAGTATAGATAATAGACACACCGGGGAGCTGTTTTTT.

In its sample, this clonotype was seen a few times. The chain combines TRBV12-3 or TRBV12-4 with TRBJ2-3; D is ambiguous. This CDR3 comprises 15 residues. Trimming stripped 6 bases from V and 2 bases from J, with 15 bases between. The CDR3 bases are TGTGCCAGCAGCCCTGATATACCCTACACAGATACGCAGTATTTT. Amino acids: CASSPDIPYTDTQYF.

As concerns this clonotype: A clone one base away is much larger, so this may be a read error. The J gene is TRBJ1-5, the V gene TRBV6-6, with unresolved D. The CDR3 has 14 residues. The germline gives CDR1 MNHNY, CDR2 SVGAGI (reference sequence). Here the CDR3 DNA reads TGTGCCAGCAGCAAACAGACTAGCAATCAGCCCCAGAATTTT. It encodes CASSKQTSNQPQNF.

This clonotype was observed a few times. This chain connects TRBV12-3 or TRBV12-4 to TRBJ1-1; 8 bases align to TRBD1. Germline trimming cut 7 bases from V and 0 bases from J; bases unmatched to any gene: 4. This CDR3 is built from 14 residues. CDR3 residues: CASTWTGMNTEAFF. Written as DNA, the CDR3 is TGTGCCAGCACCTGGACAGGGATGAACACTGAAGCTTTCTTT.

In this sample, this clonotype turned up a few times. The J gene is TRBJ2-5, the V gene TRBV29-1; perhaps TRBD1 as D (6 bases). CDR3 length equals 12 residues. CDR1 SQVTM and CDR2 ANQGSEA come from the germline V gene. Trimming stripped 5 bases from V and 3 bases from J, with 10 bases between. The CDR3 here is CSVFYREETQYF. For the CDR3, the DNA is TGCAGCGTTTTTTACAGGGAAGAGACCCAGTACTTC.

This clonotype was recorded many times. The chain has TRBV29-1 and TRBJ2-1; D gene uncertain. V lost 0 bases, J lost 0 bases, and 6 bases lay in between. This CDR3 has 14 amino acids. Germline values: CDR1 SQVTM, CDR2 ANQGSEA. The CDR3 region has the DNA TGCAGCGTTGAAGACAGGAGCTCCTACAATGAGCAGTTCTTC. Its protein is CSVEDRSSYNEQFF.

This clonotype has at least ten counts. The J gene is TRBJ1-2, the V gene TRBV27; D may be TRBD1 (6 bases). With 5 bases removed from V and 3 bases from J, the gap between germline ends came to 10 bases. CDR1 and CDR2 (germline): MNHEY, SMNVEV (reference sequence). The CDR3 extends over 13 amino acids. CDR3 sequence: CASSPTGYYGYTF. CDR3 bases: TGTGCCAGCAGTCCCACAGGGTACTATGGCTACACCTTC.

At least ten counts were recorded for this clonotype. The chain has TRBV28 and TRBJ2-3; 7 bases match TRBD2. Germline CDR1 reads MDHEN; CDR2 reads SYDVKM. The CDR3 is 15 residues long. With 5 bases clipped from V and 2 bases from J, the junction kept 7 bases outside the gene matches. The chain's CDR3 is CASSPQRDVTDTQYF. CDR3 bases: TGTGCCAGCAGTCCCCAGCGGGATGTCACAGATACGCAGTATTTT.

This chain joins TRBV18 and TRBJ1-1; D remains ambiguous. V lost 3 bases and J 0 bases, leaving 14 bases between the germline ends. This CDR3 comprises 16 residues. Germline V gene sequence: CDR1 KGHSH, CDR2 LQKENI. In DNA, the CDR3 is TGTGCCAGCTCACCCTCCAACTCAGGCCTGAACACTGAAGCTTTCTTT. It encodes CASSPSNSGLNTEAFF.

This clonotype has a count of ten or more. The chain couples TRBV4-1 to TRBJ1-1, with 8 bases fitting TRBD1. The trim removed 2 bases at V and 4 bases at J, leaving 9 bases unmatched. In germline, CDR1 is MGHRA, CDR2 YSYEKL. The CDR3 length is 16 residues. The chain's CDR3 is CASSQSAGGASTEAFF. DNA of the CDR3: TGCGCCAGCAGCCAATCCGCAGGGGGCGCGAGCACTGAAGCTTTCTTT.

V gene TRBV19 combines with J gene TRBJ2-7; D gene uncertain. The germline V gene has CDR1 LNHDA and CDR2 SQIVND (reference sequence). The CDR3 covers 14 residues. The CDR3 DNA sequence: TGTGCTACCAGGTTGACGGGTGAGACCTACGAGCAGTACTTC. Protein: CATRLTGETYEQYF.

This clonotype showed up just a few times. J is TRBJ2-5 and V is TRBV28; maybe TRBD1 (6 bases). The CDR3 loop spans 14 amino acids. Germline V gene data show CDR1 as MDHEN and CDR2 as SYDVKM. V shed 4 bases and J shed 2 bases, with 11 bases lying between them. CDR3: CASSSGQIQETQYF. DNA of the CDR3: TGTGCCAGCAGTTCAGGACAGATTCAAGAGACCCAGTACTTC.

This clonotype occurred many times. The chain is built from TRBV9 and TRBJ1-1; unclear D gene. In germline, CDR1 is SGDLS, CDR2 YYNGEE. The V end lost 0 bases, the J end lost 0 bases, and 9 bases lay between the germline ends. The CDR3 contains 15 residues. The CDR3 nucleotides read TGTGCCAGCAGCGTAGGGGGAACAGTGAACACTGAAGCTTTCTTT. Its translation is CASSVGGTVNTEAFF.

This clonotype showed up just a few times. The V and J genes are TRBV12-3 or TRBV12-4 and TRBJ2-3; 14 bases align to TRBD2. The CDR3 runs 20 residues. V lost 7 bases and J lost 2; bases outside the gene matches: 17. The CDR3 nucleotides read TGTGCCAGCAATCTACCGGGACTAGCGGGGGACAGGCCCAACACAGATACGCAGTATTTT. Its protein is CASNLPGLAGDRPNTDTQYF.

The CDR3 is CASSLSAGRSLGNEQYF. The CDR3 bases are TGTGCCAGCAGCTTATCGGCAGGGCGCTCGCTCGGGAACGAGCAGTACTTC. This chain links TRBV7-6 with TRBJ2-7; D may match TRBD1 or TRBD2 (5 bases each). V was pared by 2 bases and J by 5 bases, with 22 bases between. The germline CDR1 and CDR2 sequences are SGHVS and FNYEAQ. The CDR3 contains 17 residues.

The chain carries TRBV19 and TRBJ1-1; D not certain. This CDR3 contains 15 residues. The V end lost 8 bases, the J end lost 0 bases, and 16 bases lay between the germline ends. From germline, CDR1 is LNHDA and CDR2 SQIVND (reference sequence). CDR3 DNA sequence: TGTGCCAGTTCCGCGTCGGAAAGGGTGAACACTGAAGCTTTCTTT. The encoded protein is CASSASERVNTEAFF.

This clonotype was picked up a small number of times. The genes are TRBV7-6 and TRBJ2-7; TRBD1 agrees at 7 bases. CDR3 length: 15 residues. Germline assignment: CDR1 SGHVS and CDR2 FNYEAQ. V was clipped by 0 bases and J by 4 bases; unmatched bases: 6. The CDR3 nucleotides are TGTGCCAGCAGCTTAGCGGAAGGGGGCGGTTACGAGCAGTACTTC. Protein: CASSLAEGGGYEQYF.

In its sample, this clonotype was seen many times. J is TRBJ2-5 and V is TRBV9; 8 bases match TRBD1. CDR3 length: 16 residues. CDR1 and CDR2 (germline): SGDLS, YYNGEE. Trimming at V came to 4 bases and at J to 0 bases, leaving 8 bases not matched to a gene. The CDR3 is CASSHLGTGYQETQYF. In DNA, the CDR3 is TGTGCCAGCAGCCATCTGGGGACAGGTTACCAAGAGACCCAGTACTTC.

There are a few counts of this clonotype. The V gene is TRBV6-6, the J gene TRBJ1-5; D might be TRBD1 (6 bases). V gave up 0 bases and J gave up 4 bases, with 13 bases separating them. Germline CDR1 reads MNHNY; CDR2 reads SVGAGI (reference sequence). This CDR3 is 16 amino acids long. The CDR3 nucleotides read TGTGCCAGCAGTTACTCGACAGGAGTTAGTAATCAGCCCCAGCATTTT. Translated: CASSYSTGVSNQPQHF.

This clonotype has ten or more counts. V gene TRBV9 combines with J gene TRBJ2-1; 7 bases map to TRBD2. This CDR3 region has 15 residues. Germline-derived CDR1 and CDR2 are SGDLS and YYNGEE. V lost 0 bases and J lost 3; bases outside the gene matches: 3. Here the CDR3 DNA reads TGTGCCAGCAGCGTAGCCCCTAGCGGCTACAATGAGCAGTTCTTC. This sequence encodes CASSVAPSGYNEQFF.

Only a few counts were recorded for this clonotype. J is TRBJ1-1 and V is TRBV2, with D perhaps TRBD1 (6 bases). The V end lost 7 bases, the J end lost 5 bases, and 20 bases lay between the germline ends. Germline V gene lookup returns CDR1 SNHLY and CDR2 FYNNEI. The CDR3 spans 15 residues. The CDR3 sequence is CASKVLAGGETEAFF. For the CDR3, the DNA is TGTGCCAGCAAGGTTTTGGCGGGGGGCGAGACTGAAGCTTTCTTT.

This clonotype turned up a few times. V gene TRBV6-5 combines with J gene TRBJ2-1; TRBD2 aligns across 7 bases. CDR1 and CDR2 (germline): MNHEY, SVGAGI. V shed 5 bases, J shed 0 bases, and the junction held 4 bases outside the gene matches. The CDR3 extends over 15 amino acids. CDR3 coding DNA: TGTGCCAGCAGTCTAGCGGTAAGCTCCTACAATGAGCAGTTCTTC. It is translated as CASSLAVSSYNEQFF.

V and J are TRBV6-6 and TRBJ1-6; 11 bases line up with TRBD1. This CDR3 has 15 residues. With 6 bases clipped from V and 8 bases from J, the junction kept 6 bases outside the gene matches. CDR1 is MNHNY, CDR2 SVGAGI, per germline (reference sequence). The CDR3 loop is CASRRTGGLDSPLHF. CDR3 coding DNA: TGTGCCAGCAGACGGACAGGGGGCCTAGATTCACCCCTCCACTTT.

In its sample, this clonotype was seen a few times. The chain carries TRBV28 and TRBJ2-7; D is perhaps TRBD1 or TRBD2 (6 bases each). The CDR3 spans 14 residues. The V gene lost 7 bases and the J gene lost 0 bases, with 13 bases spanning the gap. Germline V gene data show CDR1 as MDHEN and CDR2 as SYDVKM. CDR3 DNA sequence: TGTGCCAGCACCCGAGGGGGGTCCTCCTACGAGCAGTACTTC. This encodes CASTRGGSSYEQYF.

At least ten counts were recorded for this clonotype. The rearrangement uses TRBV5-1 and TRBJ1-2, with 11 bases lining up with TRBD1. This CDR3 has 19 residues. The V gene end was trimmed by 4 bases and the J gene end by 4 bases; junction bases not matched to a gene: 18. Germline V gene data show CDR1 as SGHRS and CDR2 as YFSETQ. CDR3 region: CASSRTIGTGGSRSYGYTF. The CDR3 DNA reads TGCGCCAGCAGCCGAACCATCGGGACAGGGGGAAGCAGAAGCTATGGCTACACCTTC.

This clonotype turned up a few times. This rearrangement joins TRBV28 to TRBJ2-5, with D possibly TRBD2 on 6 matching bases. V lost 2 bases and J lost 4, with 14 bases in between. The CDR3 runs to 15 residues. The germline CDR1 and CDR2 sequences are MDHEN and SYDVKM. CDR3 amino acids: CASSLTISGIETQYF. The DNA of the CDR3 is TGTGCCAGCAGTTTAACAATTAGCGGTATAGAGACCCAGTACTTC. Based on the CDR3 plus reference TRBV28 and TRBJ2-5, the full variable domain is DVKVTQSSRYLVKRTGEKVFLECVQDMDHENMFWYRQDPGLGLRLIYFSYDVKMKEKGDIPEGYSVSREKKERFSLILESASTNQTSMYLCASSLTISGIETQYFGPGTRLLVL.

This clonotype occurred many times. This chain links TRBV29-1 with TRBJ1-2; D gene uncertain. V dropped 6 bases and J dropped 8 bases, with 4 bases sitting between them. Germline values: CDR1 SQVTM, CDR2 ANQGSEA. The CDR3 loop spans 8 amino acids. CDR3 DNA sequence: TGCAGCGTCGACGGCTACACCTTC. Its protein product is CSVDGYTF.

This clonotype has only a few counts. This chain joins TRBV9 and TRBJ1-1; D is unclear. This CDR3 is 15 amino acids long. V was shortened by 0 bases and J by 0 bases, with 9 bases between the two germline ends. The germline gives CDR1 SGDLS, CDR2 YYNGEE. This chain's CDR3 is CASSVEGRMNTEAFF. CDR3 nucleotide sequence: TGTGCCAGCAGCGTAGAGGGTAGAATGAACACTGAAGCTTTCTTT. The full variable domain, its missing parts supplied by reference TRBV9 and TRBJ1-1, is DSGVTQTPKHLITATGQRVTLRCSPRSGDLSVYWYQQSLDQGLQFLIQYYNGEERAKGNILERFSAQQFPDLHSELNLSSLELGDSALYFCASSVEGRMNTEAFFGQGTRLTVV.

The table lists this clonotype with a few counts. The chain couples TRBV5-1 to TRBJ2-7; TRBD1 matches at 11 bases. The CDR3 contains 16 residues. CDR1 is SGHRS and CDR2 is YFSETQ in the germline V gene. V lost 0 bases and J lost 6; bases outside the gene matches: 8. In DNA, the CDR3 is TGCGCCAGCAGCTTGGCACTTCCGGGACAGGGGGTCGAGCAGTACTTC. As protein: CASSLALPGQGVEQYF.

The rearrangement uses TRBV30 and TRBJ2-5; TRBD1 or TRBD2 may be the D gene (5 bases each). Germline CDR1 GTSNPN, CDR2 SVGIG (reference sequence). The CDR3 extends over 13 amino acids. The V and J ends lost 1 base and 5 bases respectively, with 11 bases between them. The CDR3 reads CAWSGGAQETQYF. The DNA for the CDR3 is TGTGCCTGGAGTGGAGGGGCGCAGGAGACCCAGTACTTC.

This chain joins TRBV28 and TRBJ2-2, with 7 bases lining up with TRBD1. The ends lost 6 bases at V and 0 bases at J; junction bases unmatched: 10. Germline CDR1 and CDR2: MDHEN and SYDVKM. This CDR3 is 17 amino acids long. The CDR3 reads CASSSRTGVTNTGELFF. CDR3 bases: TGTGCCAGCAGCAGTCGTACAGGGGTCACGAACACCGGGGAGCTGTTTTTT.